The entry below describes one T cell receptor beta chain. The sample is drawn from a study of blood T cell repertoires in COVID-19. Study-wide context: From T cells, B-cell-depleted T cells, or PBMCs came the material, which was cDNA or gDNA.

Assay: immunoSEQ multiplex PCR; the TCRdb copy retains only in-frame clones and omits some. Seen here are under 250,000 clones, approximately 86% observed once, and the top ten hold 2% to 3%. Which cohort a participant joined came from the clinical history participants gave. The germline V gene has CDR1 LNHNV and CDR2 YYDKDF (reference sequence). The length of the CDR3 is 18 residues. The junction had 10 bases not matched to a gene; V was cut back by 1 base and J by 0 bases. Sequencing used PBMCs or T cells enriched from blood (not recorded which). The V call is TRBV15, the J call TRBJ2-5; 8 bases agree with TRBD1. This sequence originates from a woman in her 30s with acute COVID-19. The CDR3: CATSRGMTGVGHQETQYF. CDR3 DNA sequence: TGTGCCACCAGCAGAGGTATGACAGGGGTTGGCCACCAAGAGACCCAGTACTTC.